The 14 T cell receptor beta chains given below trace back to one sample, sequenced in a study of molecular identifiers for immune sequencing clone quantification. One entry per CDR3 protein results from TCRdb running MiXCR on the PCR reads. The table lists hundreds of thousands of distinct CDR3 sequences, 25% of them singletons, with roughly 0.83% in the top ten. Specimen: naive CD8+ T cells from blood, with Jurkat cell RNA spiked in. Stated subset: FACS-sorted CD8+CD4-CCR7+CD45RA+ naive T cells. The receptors come from a human donor in good health. Some libraries in this study had Jurkat cell RNA spiked in.

On this clonotype: A much larger clone differs from this one at a single base, so this may be a read error. The rearrangement links TRBV29-1 to TRBJ2-3, with D tentatively TRBD1 (5 bases). The DNA matches TRBJ1-5 better at its end, which makes the J call doubtful. Germline V gene data show CDR1 as SQVTM and CDR2 as ANQGSEA. The CDR3 has 13 residues. CDR3 residues: CTAEGPLMNTQHF. CDR3 nucleotides: TGCACCGCCGAGGGACCCCTCATGAATACGCAGCATTTT.

This clonotype appeared many times. The V and J genes are TRBV5-1 and TRBJ2-3, with TRBD1 as a possible D gene (6 bases). This CDR3 has 17 residues. Germline lookup yields CDR1 SGHRS and CDR2 YFSETQ. V shed 5 bases and J shed 2 bases, with 21 bases lying between them. The CDR3 reads CASSLPFSTGATDTQYF. The DNA of the CDR3 is TGCGCCAGCAGTTTGCCTTTTTCGACAGGAGCCACAGATACGCAGTATTTT. The entire variable domain, with the rest obtained from reference TRBV5-1 and TRBJ2-3, is as follows: KAGVTQTPRYLIKTRGQQVTLSCSPISGHRSVSWYQQTPGQGLQFLFEYFSETQRNKGNFPGRFSGRQFSNSRSEMNVSTLELGDSALYLCASSLPFSTGATDTQYFGPGTRLTVL.

This clonotype was seen at least ten times. This sequence joins TRBV6-5 and TRBJ2-5; 10 bases are a match to TRBD2. Germline CDR1 and CDR2: MNHEY and SVGAGI. With 7 bases clipped from V and 2 bases from J, the junction kept 4 bases outside the gene matches. CDR3 size: 14 residues. The CDR3 region has the DNA TGTGCCAGCACCCTACTAGCGGGACAAGAGACCCAGTACTTC. Protein: CASTLLAGQETQYF.

This clonotype was counted many times. This chain joins TRBV4-3 and TRBJ1-1; 8 positions match TRBD1. This CDR3 is built from 14 residues. Per germline, CDR1 LGHNA and CDR2 YSLEER. V gave up 0 bases and J gave up 8 bases; unmatched junction bases: 5. CDR3 protein: CASSQEQGGDEAFF. The CDR3 DNA sequence: TGCGCCAGCAGCCAAGAACAGGGGGGCGACGAAGCTTTCTTT.

About this clonotype itself: One end of the junction fails to match germline, which may point to a read error. The chain employs TRBV18 and TRBJ2-4; no firm D call. CDR1 is KGHSH, CDR2 LQKENI, per germline. The CDR3 consists of 16 residues. The CDR3 region has the DNA TGTGCCAGCTCACCACCAGGCCCTTTAGCCAAAAGCATTCAGTACTTC. Translation: CASSPPGPLAKSIQYF.

This sequence joins TRBV19 and TRBJ2-3; D may be TRBD1 (5 bases). Trimming cost V 4 bases and J 6 bases, with 11 bases left between them. The CDR3 runs to 13 residues. Germline V gene lookup returns CDR1 LNHDA and CDR2 SQIVND (reference sequence). The CDR3 loop is CASSTGFEDTQYF. Written as DNA, the CDR3 is TGTGCCAGTAGTACAGGGTTTGAGGATACGCAGTATTTT. Supplemented by reference TRBV19 and TRBJ2-3, the full variable domain reads DGGITQSPKYLFRKEGQNVTLSCEQNLNHDAMYWYRQDPGQGLRLIYYSQIVNDFQKGDIAEGYSVSREKKESFPLTVTSAQKNPTAFYLCASSTGFEDTQYFGPGTRLTVL.

The CDR3 bases are TGTGCCAGCAGCGTAGGGACAGGGGAATCCTACGAGCAGTACTTC. Protein sequence: CASSVGTGESYEQYF. The chain is built from TRBV9 and TRBJ2-7; 9 nucleotides agree with TRBD1. The germline CDR1 and CDR2 sequences are SGDLS and YYNGEE. The CDR3 has 15 residues. V lost 0 bases and J lost 1; bases outside the gene matches: 2.

The rearrangement joins TRBV3-1 to TRBJ2-2; D gene ambiguous. Trimming cost V 1 base and J 9 bases, with 6 bases left between them. The length of the CDR3 is 12 residues. Germline V gives CDR1 LGHDT, CDR2 YNNKEL (reference sequence). The CDR3 region is CASSQVSWELFF. CDR3 nucleotide sequence: TGTGCCAGCAGCCAAGTGTCCTGGGAGCTGTTTTTT.

This clonotype came up many times. J is TRBJ1-1 and V is TRBV27; D may be TRBD1 (6 bases). CDR1 and CDR2 from the germline V gene are MNHEY and SMNVEV (reference sequence). Trimming pared 3 bases from V and 0 bases from J, leaving 11 bases between. The CDR3 spans 15 residues. CDR3 loop: CASSLSGVLNTEAFF. Here the CDR3 DNA reads TGTGCCAGCAGTTTGTCAGGGGTCCTGAACACTGAAGCTTTCTTT.

The chain recombines TRBV30 with TRBJ2-3; 10 nucleotides line up with TRBD2. CDR3 length equals 16 residues. The V gene's germline CDR1 is GTSNPN and CDR2 SVGIG (reference sequence). V trimming: 5 bases; J trimming: 4 bases; junction bases outside the gene matches: 12. Here the CDR3 DNA reads TGTGCCTGGGAAGATATAGCGGGAGGCGCCGCAGATACGCAGTATTTT. It yields the protein CAWEDIAGGAADTQYF.

This clonotype came up many times. This rearrangement joins TRBV7-9 to TRBJ1-5; no firm D call. This CDR3 contains 12 residues. Per germline, CDR1 SEHNR and CDR2 FQNEAQ (reference sequence). Trimming shortened V by 3 bases and J by 6 bases, and 6 bases separated the two germline ends. The CDR3 DNA reads as TGTGCCAGCAGCTTGGAGAGTCAGCCCCAGCATTTT. Translated: CASSLESQPQHF.

Notes on this clonotype: A much bigger clone sits one base away, suggesting this may be a read error. The chain combines TRBV5-3 with TRBJ2-5; TRBD1 matches 7 bases. TRBV5-3 is designated an ORF whose function remains uncertain. The CDR3 loop spans 17 amino acids. The CDR3 loop reads CARSFTYGTAFQETRYF. For the CDR3, the DNA is TGTGCCAGAAGCTTTACGTACGGGACAGCCTTTCAAGAGACCCGGTACTTC.

This clonotype was seen repeatedly, ten times or more. The chain links TRBV7-9 to TRBJ2-7; TRBD2 matches at 7 bases. The J segment lost 5 bases and the V segment lost 6 bases, leaving 7 bases of the junction unmatched. This CDR3 contains 13 residues. Germline V CDR1 and CDR2: SEHNR, FQNEAQ (reference sequence). CDR3 DNA sequence: TGTGCCAGCAGTCCCAAGGGAGGGAACGAGCAGTACTTC. It yields the protein CASSPKGGNEQYF.

Regarding this clonotype: Being one base from a much bigger clone, this may be a read error. The chain employs TRBV7-9 and TRBJ2-5; TRBD2 is a possible D gene (5 bases). This CDR3 comprises 16 residues. The germline V gene encodes CDR1 SEHNR and CDR2 FQNEAQ (reference sequence). The CDR3 coding sequence is TGTGTCAGCAGCCTCCCCCCCGGGCGGGTAGAAGAGACCCAGTACTTC. Protein product: CVSSLPPGRVEETQYF.